Following are 17 T cell receptor beta chains from one sample sequenced in a study of blood T cell repertoires in COVID-19. Profiling relied on immunoSEQ multiplex PCR, and the TCRdb table lists in-frame clones only, not all of them. The sample has 70,000 or so clones, roughly 80% seen once. Input material: peripheral blood. These receptors all stem from a man aged 55 to 70 with acute or convalescent COVID-19.

V is TRBV6-2 or TRBV6-3 and J is TRBJ1-5, with D tentatively TRBD1 (6 bases). Germline-derived CDR1 and CDR2 are MNHEY and SVGEGT. The ends were cut back, 5 bases at V and 0 bases at J, with 8 bases in the middle. This CDR3 is 14 amino acids long. The DNA for the CDR3 is TGTGCCAGCAGTGGGACACATAGCAATCAGCCCCAGCATTTT. It is translated as CASSGTHSNQPQHF.

The CDR3 DNA is TGCGCCAGCAGCTTGGTGGCAGGGGGCATGAATGAGCAGTTCTTC. As protein: CASSLVAGGMNEQFF. This sequence joins TRBV5-1 and TRBJ2-1; 8 nucleotides line up with TRBD1. The length of the CDR3 is 15 residues. Germline lookup yields CDR1 SGHRS and CDR2 YFSETQ. With 0 bases clipped from V and 7 bases from J, the junction kept 6 bases outside the gene matches. Full variable domain (missing parts from reference TRBV5-1 and TRBJ2-1): KAGVTQTPRYLIKTRGQQVTLSCSPISGHRSVSWYQQTPGQGLQFLFEYFSETQRNKGNFPGRFSGRQFSNSRSEMNVSTLELGDSALYLCASSLVAGGMNEQFFGPGTRLTVL.

The V and J genes are TRBV7-6 and TRBJ1-3, with D maybe TRBD1 (5 bases). The V end was cut by 5 bases, the J end by 0 bases, with 14 bases between. The CDR3 length is 16 residues. Germline V lookup: CDR1 SGHVS, CDR2 FNYEAQ. CDR3 DNA sequence: TGTGCCAGCAGCCCGCGGGGGGGTGACTCTGGAAACACCATATATTTT. As protein: CASSPRGGDSGNTIYF.

The chain links TRBV7-2 to TRBJ1-4; 10 nucleotides agree with TRBD1. Germline assignment: CDR1 SGHTA and CDR2 FQGNSA. This CDR3 spans 15 amino acids. With 1 base clipped from V and 8 bases from J, the junction kept 4 bases outside the gene matches. CDR3 sequence reads: CASSLGDRGREKLFF. The CDR3 coding sequence is TGTGCCAGCAGCTTAGGGGACAGGGGTCGGGAAAAACTGTTTTTT.

V usage is TRBV7-2 and J usage is TRBJ2-1; D is unresolved. The CDR3 is 11 amino acids. Trimming cost V 3 bases and J 12 bases, with 9 bases left between them. Germline V gives CDR1 SGHTA, CDR2 FQGNSA. CDR3 nucleotide sequence: TGTGCCAGCAGCTTGAGGTCCGCGCAGTTCTTC. Encoded protein: CASSLRSAQFF.

This clone has a handful of counts. The chain employs TRBV18 and TRBJ2-1; 8 bases are a match to TRBD2. Germline V gene data show CDR1 as KGHSH and CDR2 as LQKENI. V trimming: 2 bases; J trimming: 8 bases; junction bases outside the gene matches: 14. This CDR3 spans 17 amino acids. The CDR3 loop is CASSPDLGQAGGDEQFF. In DNA form, the CDR3 reads TGTGCCAGCTCACCAGACCTGGGGCAGGCGGGAGGTGATGAGCAGTTCTTC.

The CDR3 reads CASSLQGNSYEQYF. The CDR3 region has the DNA TGTGCCAGCTCACTACAGGGGAACTCCTACGAGCAGTACTTC. The rearrangement uses TRBV18 and TRBJ2-7, with 7 bases fitting TRBD1. The CDR3 has 14 residues. Unmatched junction bases numbered 3, after V lost 4 bases and J lost 0 bases. CDR1 KGHSH and CDR2 LQKENI come from the germline V gene.

The rearrangement links TRBV7-9 to TRBJ1-3; D not certain. V was cut by 2 bases and J by 8 bases, with 10 bases left in between. Germline lookup yields CDR1 SEHNR and CDR2 FQNEAQ (reference sequence). This CDR3 spans 13 amino acids. CDR3 in amino acids: CASSLYAVDTIYF. DNA of the CDR3: TGTGCCAGCAGCTTATATGCTGTAGACACCATATATTTT.

The chain has TRBV4-1 and TRBJ2-7, with TRBD1 matching 8 bases. The CDR3 runs to 15 residues. The J segment lost 3 bases and the V segment lost 1 base, leaving 5 bases of the junction unmatched. The germline CDR1 and CDR2 sequences are MGHRA and YSYEKL. Written as DNA, the CDR3 is TGCGCCAGCAGCCAAGTTAACAGGGGGATCTACGAGCAGTACTTC. Protein: CASSQVNRGIYEQYF.

There are a few counts of this clone. This chain uses TRBV6-5 with TRBJ1-2; 7 bases line up with TRBD1. Trimming took 7 bases from V and 7 from J; bases not matched to a gene: 6. CDR3 size: 12 residues. Germline V gene lookup returns CDR1 MNHEY and CDR2 SVGAGI. Here the CDR3 reads CASTERQGGYTF. CDR3 sequence (DNA): TGTGCCAGCACCGAAAGACAGGGTGGCTACACCTTC.

The chain combines TRBV7-9 with TRBJ1-3; D is possibly TRBD1 (6 bases). Trimming removed 5 bases from V and 0 bases from J, with 14 bases in between. This CDR3 region has 16 residues. Looked up from germline, CDR1 is SEHNR and CDR2 is FQNEAQ (reference sequence). The CDR3 is CASSPSGHTSGNTIYF. Here the CDR3 DNA reads TGTGCCAGCAGCCCCTCGGGACACACCTCTGGAAACACCATATATTTT.

The chain couples TRBV12-3 or TRBV12-4 to TRBJ1-2; D call uncertain. This CDR3 is 13 amino acids long. The V gene lost 4 bases and the J gene lost 7 bases, with 13 bases spanning the gap. In DNA form, the CDR3 reads TGTGCCAGCAGTTCCCAGGACTCCAGTGGCTACACCTTC. It codes for CASSSQDSSGYTF.

The V and J genes are TRBV10-3 and TRBJ2-1, with a possible D match to TRBD1 (5 bases). Germline V gives CDR1 ENHRY, CDR2 SYGVKD. The CDR3 is made up of 13 amino acids. V was trimmed by 2 bases and J by 9 bases, leaving 11 bases between them. In nucleotides, the CDR3 is TGTGCCATCAGTGAGCCCAGGGTGAGTGAGCAGTTCTTC. It is translated as CAISEPRVSEQFF.

CDR3 DNA: TGTGCCAGCAGCGATCCTCCAGGGTACGAGCAGTACTTC. Translation: CASSDPPGYEQYF. The gene calls are TRBV6-2 or TRBV6-3 and TRBJ2-7; tentatively, D is TRBD1 (5 bases). CDR3 size: 13 residues. Germline-derived CDR1 and CDR2 are MNHEY and SVGEGT. V lost 6 bases and J lost 4, with 13 bases in between.

The chain is built from TRBV2 and TRBJ1-2, with a weak D call TRBD1 (5 bases). V lost 4 bases and J lost 4, with 10 bases in between. In germline, CDR1 is SNHLY, CDR2 FYNNEI. The CDR3 is made up of 13 amino acids. CDR3 protein: CASSVGQVYGYTF. CDR3 DNA sequence: TGTGCCAGCAGTGTGGGGCAGGTCTATGGCTACACCTTC.

The table lists this clone with many counts. This rearrangement joins TRBV4-2 to TRBJ1-4, with TRBD1 matching over 10 bases. With 2 bases clipped from V and 6 bases from J, the junction kept 6 bases outside the gene matches. Germline V gene sequence: CDR1 LGHNA, CDR2 YNFKEQ. The CDR3 is made up of 16 amino acids. Here the CDR3 DNA reads TGTGCCAGCAGCCAACGGACAGGGGGAGGTGATGAAAAACTGTTTTTT. Its protein product is CASSQRTGGGDEKLFF.

This clone was recorded only once. This chain links TRBV19 with TRBJ1-6; unclear D gene. V was trimmed by 5 bases and J by 2 bases, leaving 16 bases between them. CDR1 is LNHDA and CDR2 is SQIVND in the germline V gene (reference sequence). The CDR3 is 17 amino acids. Here the CDR3 reads CASSSRPGSTYNSPLHF. CDR3 sequence (DNA): TGTGCCAGTAGTTCCCGCCCGGGTTCAACCTATAATTCACCCCTCCACTTT.